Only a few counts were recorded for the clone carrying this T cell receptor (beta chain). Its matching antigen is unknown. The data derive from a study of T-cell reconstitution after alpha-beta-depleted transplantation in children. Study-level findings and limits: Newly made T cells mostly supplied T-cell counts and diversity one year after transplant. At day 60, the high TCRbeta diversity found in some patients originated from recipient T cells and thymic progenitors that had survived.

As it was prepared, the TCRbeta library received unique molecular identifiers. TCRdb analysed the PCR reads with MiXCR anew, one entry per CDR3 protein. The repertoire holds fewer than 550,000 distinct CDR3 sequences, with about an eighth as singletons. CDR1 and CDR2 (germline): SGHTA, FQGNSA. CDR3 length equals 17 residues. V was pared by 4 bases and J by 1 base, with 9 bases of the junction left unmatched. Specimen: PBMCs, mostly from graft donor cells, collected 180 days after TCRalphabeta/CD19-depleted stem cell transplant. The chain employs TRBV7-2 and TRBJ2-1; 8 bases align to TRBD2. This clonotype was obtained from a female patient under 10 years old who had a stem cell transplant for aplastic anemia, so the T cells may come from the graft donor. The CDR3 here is CASSSPPGGRSYNEQFF. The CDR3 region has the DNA TGTGCCAGCAGCTCCCCCCCGGGGGGGCGTTCCTACAATGAGCAGTTCTTC.